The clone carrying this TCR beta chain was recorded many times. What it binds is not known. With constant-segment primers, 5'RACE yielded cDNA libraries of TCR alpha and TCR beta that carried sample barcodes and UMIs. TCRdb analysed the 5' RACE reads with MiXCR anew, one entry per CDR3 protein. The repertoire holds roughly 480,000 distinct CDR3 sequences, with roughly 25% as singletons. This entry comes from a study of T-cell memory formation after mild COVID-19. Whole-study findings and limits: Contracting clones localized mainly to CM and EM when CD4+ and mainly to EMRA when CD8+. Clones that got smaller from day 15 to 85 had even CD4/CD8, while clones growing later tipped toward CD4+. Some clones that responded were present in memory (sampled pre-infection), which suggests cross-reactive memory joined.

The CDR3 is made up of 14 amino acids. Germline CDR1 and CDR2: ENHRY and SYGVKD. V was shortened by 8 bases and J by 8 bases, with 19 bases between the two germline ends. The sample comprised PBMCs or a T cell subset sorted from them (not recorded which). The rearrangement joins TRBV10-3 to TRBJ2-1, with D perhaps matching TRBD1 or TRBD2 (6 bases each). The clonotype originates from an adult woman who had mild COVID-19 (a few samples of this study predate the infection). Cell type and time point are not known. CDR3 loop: CAIRRDSSGDEQFF. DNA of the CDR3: TGTGCCATCCGGAGGGACTCTTCAGGGGATGAGCAGTTCTTC.